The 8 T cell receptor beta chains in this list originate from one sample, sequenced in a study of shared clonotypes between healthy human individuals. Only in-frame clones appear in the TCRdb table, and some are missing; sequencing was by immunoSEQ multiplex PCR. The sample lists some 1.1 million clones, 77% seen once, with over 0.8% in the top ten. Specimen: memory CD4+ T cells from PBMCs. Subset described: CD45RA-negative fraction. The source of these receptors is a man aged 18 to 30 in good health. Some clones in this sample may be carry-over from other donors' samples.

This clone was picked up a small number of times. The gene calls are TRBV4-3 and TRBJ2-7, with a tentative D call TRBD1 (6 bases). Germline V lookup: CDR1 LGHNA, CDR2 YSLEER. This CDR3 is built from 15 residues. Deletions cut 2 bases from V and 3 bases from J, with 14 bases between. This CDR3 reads CASSQSRQTGYEQYF. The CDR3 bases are TGCGCCAGCAGCCAATCACGACAGACAGGCTACGAGCAGTACTTC.

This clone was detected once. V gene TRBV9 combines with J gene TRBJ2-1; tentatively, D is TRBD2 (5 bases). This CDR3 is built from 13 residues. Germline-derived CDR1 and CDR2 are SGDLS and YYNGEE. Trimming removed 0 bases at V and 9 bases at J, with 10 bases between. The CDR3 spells CASSVASGSEQFF. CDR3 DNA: TGTGCCAGCAGCGTAGCGTCGGGAAGTGAGCAGTTCTTC. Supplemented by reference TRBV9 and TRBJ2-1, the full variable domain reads DSGVTQTPKHLITATGQRVTLRCSPRSGDLSVYWYQQSLDQGLQFLIQYYNGEERAKGNILERFSAQQFPDLHSELNLSSLELGDSALYFCASSVASGSEQFFGPGTRLTVL.

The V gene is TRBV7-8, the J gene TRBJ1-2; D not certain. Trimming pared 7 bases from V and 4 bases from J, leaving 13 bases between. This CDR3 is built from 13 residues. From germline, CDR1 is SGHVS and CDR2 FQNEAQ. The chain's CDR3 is CASTETQLYGYTF. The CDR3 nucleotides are TGTGCCAGCACCGAGACCCAACTCTATGGCTACACCTTC.

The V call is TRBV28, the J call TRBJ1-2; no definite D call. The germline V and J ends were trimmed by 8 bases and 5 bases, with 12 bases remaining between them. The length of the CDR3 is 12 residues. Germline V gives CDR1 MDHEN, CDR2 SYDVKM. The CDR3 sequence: CASGRVLYGYTF. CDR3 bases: TGTGCCAGCGGGAGGGTCCTTTATGGCTACACCTTC.

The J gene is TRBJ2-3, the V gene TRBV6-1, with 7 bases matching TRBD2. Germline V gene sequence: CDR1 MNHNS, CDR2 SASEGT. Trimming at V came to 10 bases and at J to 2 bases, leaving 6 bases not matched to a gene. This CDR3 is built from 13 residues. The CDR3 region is CATRAGTTDTQYF. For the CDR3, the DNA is TGTGCCACTCGAGCGGGGACCACAGATACGCAGTATTTT.

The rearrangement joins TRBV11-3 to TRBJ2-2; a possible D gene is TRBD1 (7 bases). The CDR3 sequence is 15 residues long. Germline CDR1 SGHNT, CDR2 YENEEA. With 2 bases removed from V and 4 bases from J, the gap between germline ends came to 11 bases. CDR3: CASSLRQGGTGELFF. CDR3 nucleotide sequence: TGTGCCAGCAGCTTAAGGCAGGGGGGCACCGGGGAGCTGTTTTTT.

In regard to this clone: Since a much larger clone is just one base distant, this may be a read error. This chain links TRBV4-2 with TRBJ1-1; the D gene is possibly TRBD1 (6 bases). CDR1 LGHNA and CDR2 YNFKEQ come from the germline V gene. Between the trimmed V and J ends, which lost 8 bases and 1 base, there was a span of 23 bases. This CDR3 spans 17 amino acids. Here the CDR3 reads CASGPWGRGAENTEAFF. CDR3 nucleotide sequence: TGTGCCAGCGGCCCTTGGGGCAGGGGCGCCGAGAACACTGAAGCTTTCTTT.

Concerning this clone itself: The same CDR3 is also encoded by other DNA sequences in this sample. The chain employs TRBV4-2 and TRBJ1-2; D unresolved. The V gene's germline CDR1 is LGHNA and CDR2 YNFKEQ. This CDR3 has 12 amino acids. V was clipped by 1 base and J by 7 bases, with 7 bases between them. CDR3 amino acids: CASSQVGLGYTF. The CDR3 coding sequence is TGTGCCAGCAGCCAAGTCGGGCTTGGCTACACCTTC.